These 4 T cell receptor beta chains were sequenced from one sample in a study of PD-1 blockade in classical Hodgkin lymphoma. Repertoires were generated with immunoSEQ multiplex PCR, while TCRdb's copy carries only in-frame clones and drops some. The sample has about 13,000 clones; roughly nine tenths are singletons. Every patient experienced relapse after autologous stem cell transplantation, and brentuximab vedotin exposure varied. The material was peripheral blood mononuclear cells (PBMCs), obtained at baseline. Receptors were obtained from a human donor with classical Hodgkin lymphoma.

This chain joins TRBV5-4 and TRBJ1-3, with D perhaps matching TRBD1 (6 bases). From germline, CDR1 is SGHNT and CDR2 YYREEE (reference sequence). The V and J ends lost 1 base and 0 bases respectively, with 8 bases between them. CDR3 size: 15 residues. The CDR3 DNA reads TGTGCCAGCAGCTTGAGGACAGACTCTGGAAACACCATATATTTT. It is translated as CASSLRTDSGNTIYF.

The V and J genes are TRBV6-5 and TRBJ1-1; a weak D match, TRBD1 (6 bases). Trimming left V 0 bases short and J 5 bases short, with 13 bases between. CDR3 size: 15 residues. Germline V CDR1 and CDR2: MNHEY, SVGAGI. The CDR3, as DNA: TGTGCCAGCAGTTACTCTTCAGGGGCAGGGACTGAAGCTTTCTTT. This encodes CASSYSSGAGTEAFF.

The chain recombines TRBV5-1 with TRBJ1-1; D remains unclear. V lost 0 bases to trimming and J lost 5 bases, with 5 bases between them. Germline V gene data show CDR1 as SGHRS and CDR2 as YFSETQ. This CDR3 is 12 amino acids long. The CDR3 region is CASSLVGTEAFF. The CDR3 DNA reads TGCGCCAGCAGCTTGGTTGGTACTGAAGCTTTCTTT.

This chain links TRBV19 with TRBJ2-7; TRBD2 aligns across 15 bases. V dropped 3 bases and J dropped 3; count of bases not matched to a gene: 9. CDR3 length: 18 amino acids. The V gene's germline CDR1 is LNHDA and CDR2 SQIVND (reference sequence). CDR3 sequence reads: CASSMGFSGLAGGYEQYF. CDR3 nucleotide sequence: TGTGCCAGTAGTATGGGGTTTTCGGGACTAGCGGGGGGCTACGAGCAGTACTTC.